One and the same sample provided the 19 T cell receptor beta chains below, sequenced in a study of long-term antiretroviral therapy in people with HIV. The assay, immunoSEQ v3.0, was run at survey level. This table comes from immunoSEQ multiplex PCR, and its TCRdb copy is limited to in-frame clones, with some not included. This table holds 20,000 to 25,000 clones, approximately 80% found once. The sequences come from unsorted PBMCs, collected 0.3 years after starting antiretroviral therapy. These receptors all stem from a man aged 50-59 years with HIV.

This clone was seen a few times. The chain uses TRBV5-1 and TRBJ2-3; possibly TRBD2 for D (6 bases). The V end was cut by 0 bases, the J end by 0 bases, with 14 bases between. Germline V gene data show CDR1 as SGHRS and CDR2 as YFSETQ. This CDR3 region has 17 residues. The CDR3 loop is CASSLAGLGGSTDTQYF. In DNA, the CDR3 is TGCGCCAGCAGCTTGGCCGGGTTGGGGGGTAGCACAGATACGCAGTATTTT.

This clone is a singleton in its sample. This chain joins TRBV19 and TRBJ2-6, with 11 nucleotides matching TRBD1. Germline loops: CDR1 LNHDA, CDR2 SQIVND (reference sequence). V gave up 3 bases and J gave up 3 bases; unmatched junction bases: 7. This CDR3 comprises 18 residues. The CDR3 DNA is TGTGCCAGTAGTATCCGGACAGGGGGCGTAAGTGGGGCCAACGTCCTGACTTTC. Protein sequence: CASSIRTGGVSGANVLTF.

This clone was seen more than once but under ten times. The chain has TRBV18 and TRBJ1-5; TRBD1 agrees at 8 bases. Per the germline V gene, CDR1 is KGHSH and CDR2 is LQKENI. The CDR3 is made up of 17 amino acids. The V segment lost 6 bases and the J segment 0 bases; nucleotides outside the gene matches: 10. In nucleotides, the CDR3 is TGTGCCAGCTCTCTGGACAGGGTTCCCTATAGCAATCAGCCCCAGCATTTT. Protein: CASSLDRVPYSNQPQHF.

The gene calls are TRBV11-1 and TRBJ2-2, with TRBD2 matching 14 bases. V trimming: 5 bases; J trimming: 1 base; junction bases outside the gene matches: 3. Germline V CDR1 and CDR2: SGHAT, FQDESV (reference sequence). The length of the CDR3 is 17 residues. As DNA, the CDR3 is TGTGCCAGCAGCATAGGGACTAGCGGGGGGAACACCGGGGAGCTGTTTTTT. Amino acid sequence: CASSIGTSGGNTGELFF. Full variable domain (rest looked up from reference TRBV11-1 and TRBJ2-2): EAEVAQSPRYKITEKSQAVAFWCDPISGHATLYWYRQILGQGPELLVQFQDESVVDDSQLPKDRFSAERLKGVDSTLKIQPAELGDSAMYLCASSIGTSGGNTGELFFGEGSRLTVL.

V gene TRBV4-3 combines with J gene TRBJ1-3; the D gene is possibly TRBD1 (5 bases). Germline values: CDR1 LGHNA, CDR2 YSLEER. Deletions cut 2 bases from V and 13 bases from J, with 27 bases between. The CDR3 has 17 residues. CDR3 in amino acids: CASSQSAGTGNTFVIYF. CDR3 DNA sequence: TGCGCCAGCAGCCAAAGCGCCGGGACGGGAAACACCTTTGTTATATATTTT.

This clone was picked up one time. The chain combines TRBV7-9 with TRBJ2-3, with D maybe TRBD1 (7 bases). The CDR3 length is 17 residues. V lost 5 bases to trimming and J lost 5 bases, with 23 bases between them. The germline V gene encodes CDR1 SEHNR and CDR2 FQNEAQ (reference sequence). Here the CDR3 reads CASSQWGRQGGGDTQYF. CDR3 bases: TGTGCCAGCAGCCAATGGGGCCGACAGGGAGGAGGAGATACGCAGTATTTT.

The chain joins TRBV7-2 to TRBJ2-5, with no clear D. The V gene's germline CDR1 is SGHTA and CDR2 FQGNSA. The CDR3 length is 12 residues. Trimming took 1 base from V and 5 from J, leaving 5 bases between them. The CDR3 is CASSLVAETQYF. The CDR3 DNA is TGTGCCAGCAGCTTAGTTGCCGAGACCCAGTACTTC.

The chain is built from TRBV7-9 and TRBJ2-5; D might be TRBD1 (7 bases). Germline-derived CDR1 and CDR2 are SEHNR and FQNEAQ (reference sequence). V dropped 2 bases and J dropped 0 bases, with 10 bases sitting between them. CDR3 length: 15 amino acids. CDR3 nucleotides: TGTGCCAGCAGCTTATCAGGGGGGTACCAAGAGACCCAGTACTTC. Translating it yields CASSLSGGYQETQYF. Full variable domain (outside the CDR3, taken from reference TRBV7-9 and TRBJ2-5): DTGVSQNPRHKITKRGQNVTFRCDPISEHNRLYWYRQTLGQGPEFLTYFQNEAQLEKSRLLSDRFSAERPKGSFSTLEIQRTEQGDSAMYLCASSLSGGYQETQYFGPGTRLLVL.

This clone was found a few times. The CDR3 here is CASSGQPNTGELFF. The DNA of the CDR3 is TGTGCCAGCAGTGGACAGCCGAACACCGGGGAGCTGTTTTTT. The J gene is TRBJ2-2, the V gene TRBV6-4, with D maybe TRBD1 (5 bases). The CDR3 covers 14 residues. Germline V gene data show CDR1 as MRHNA and CDR2 as SNTAGT. V gave up 4 bases and J gave up 0 bases, with 6 bases separating them.

This sequence joins TRBV28 and TRBJ2-3; weak D call: TRBD1 (5 bases). The CDR3 contains 12 residues. Looked up from germline, CDR1 is MDHEN and CDR2 is SYDVKM. Trimming left V 2 bases short and J 5 bases short, with 5 bases between. CDR3 bases: TGTGCCAGCAGTTTAAGGGGAGATACGCAGTATTTT. Its protein product is CASSLRGDTQYF.

This clone has only a few counts. The J gene is TRBJ2-7, the V gene TRBV7-9; perhaps TRBD1 as D (6 bases). The CDR3 runs 16 residues. The germline V and J ends were trimmed by 7 bases and 7 bases, with 26 bases remaining between them. The germline V gene has CDR1 SEHNR and CDR2 FQNEAQ (reference sequence). The CDR3 sequence is CASNIGSAGAKQEQYF. The DNA of the CDR3 is TGTGCCAGCAACATCGGTTCGGCAGGGGCCAAGCAAGAGCAGTACTTC.

This clone appeared a single time. J is TRBJ2-6 and V is TRBV18; possibly TRBD1 for D (5 bases). This CDR3 region has 16 residues. V was pared by 1 base and J by 4 bases, with 11 bases between. In germline, CDR1 is KGHSH, CDR2 LQKENI. The chain's CDR3 is CASSPRSGPGANVLTF. The DNA for the CDR3 is TGTGCCAGCTCACCACGTTCAGGGCCCGGGGCCAACGTCCTGACTTTC.

This rearrangement joins TRBV27 to TRBJ1-2, with a possible D match to TRBD1 (5 bases). Trimming left V 3 bases short and J 3 bases short, with 11 bases between. There are 14 residues in the CDR3. Per germline, CDR1 MNHEY and CDR2 SMNVEV (reference sequence). The CDR3 nucleotides are TGTGCCAGCAGTTTCGGTTTAGGGGACTATGGCTACACCTTC. This sequence encodes CASSFGLGDYGYTF.

The chain recombines TRBV4-2 with TRBJ1-1; D call uncertain. Germline CDR1 and CDR2: LGHNA and YNFKEQ. The CDR3 has 18 residues. Trimming took off 0 bases at V and 0 bases at J, with 17 bases between the two ends. The chain's CDR3 is CASSQEQNREFMNTEAFF. As DNA, the CDR3 is TGTGCCAGCAGCCAAGAACAAAACAGAGAGTTCATGAACACTGAAGCTTTCTTT.

The genes are TRBV30 and TRBJ2-7, with unresolved D. This CDR3 is built from 15 residues. Germline loops: CDR1 GTSNPN, CDR2 SVGIG (reference sequence). Trimming cost V 6 bases and J 6 bases, with 24 bases left between them. The CDR3 DNA sequence: TGTGCCTGCACCCTCCCGGACGTAGGCAAGTCCGAGCAGTACTTC. Translating gives CACTLPDVGKSEQYF.

The chain uses TRBV30 and TRBJ2-1; 9 nucleotides align to TRBD1. In germline, CDR1 is GTSNPN, CDR2 SVGIG (reference sequence). The CDR3 contains 13 residues. V gave up 7 bases and J gave up 3 bases; unmatched junction bases: 4. The CDR3: CASMTGGYNEQFF. CDR3 in DNA: TGTGCCTCCATGACAGGGGGCTACAATGAGCAGTTCTTC.

The chain uses TRBV12-2 and TRBJ1-2. TRBV12-2 represents a pseudogene. The CDR3 spans 11 residues. DNA of the CDR3: TGTGCAAGTCGCTTTTACTATGGCTACACCTTC. It yields the protein CASRFYYGYTF.

V and J are TRBV6-5 and TRBJ1-6, with 8 positions matching TRBD1. J was trimmed by 7 bases and V by 4 bases; bases with no gene match: 6. Germline loops: CDR1 MNHEY, CDR2 SVGAGI. The CDR3 loop spans 15 amino acids. The CDR3 loop is CASSFRTGRNSPLHF. CDR3 nucleotide sequence: TGTGCCAGCAGTTTCCGGACAGGGCGGAATTCACCCCTCCACTTT.

This rearrangement joins TRBV5-4 to TRBJ1-1; D is unclear. From germline, CDR1 is SGHNT and CDR2 YYREEE (reference sequence). The CDR3 totals 12 residues. Trimming removed 0 bases from V and 3 bases from J, with 3 bases in between. The DNA for the CDR3 is TGTGCCAGCAGCTTGGGGGACACTGAAGCTTTCTTT. It codes for CASSLGDTEAFF.